This is a list of T cell receptor beta chains from one sample in a study of neurological immune-mediated disorders. One entry per CDR3 protein results from TCRdb running MiXCR on the 5' RACE reads. Of about 60,000 distinct CDR3 sequences listed, around 4.4% are singletons. The sequenced sample consisted of PBMCs. These receptors were obtained from a man between 50 and 59 years old with multiple sclerosis. Both conserved end residues are trimmed from each CDR3. Rows give clone size only sometimes, using once, few, many, or a class for an expanded clone.

size	V	J	CDR3
many	TRBV20-1	TRBJ1-5	SARDPQGNQPQH
many	TRBV5-1	TRBJ2-7	ASSQTGTAESYEQY
NA	TRBV12-3/TRBV12-4	TRBJ2-7	ASGLAGPSYEQY
few	TRBV4-2	TRBJ2-7	ASSQDRKGNYEQY
many	TRBV11-3	TRBJ1-2	ASSPLRGDWLYGYT
few	TRBV5-1	TRBJ1-1	ASSLLGTVNTEAF
many	TRBV7-9	TRBJ2-7	ASSPDRGEQY
NA	TRBV20-1	TRBJ1-5	SARTGGGQPQH
medium-sized	TRBV12-3/TRBV12-4	TRBJ2-2	ASVLSTDDTGELF
many	TRBV14	TRBJ2-1	ASSQDYGGIGYNEQF
many	TRBV6-5	TRBJ2-2	ASSSQQGRTGELF
NA	TRBV10-3	TRBJ1-5	AISQGGNQPQH
many	TRBV15	TRBJ2-1	ATSPVRGGRGDEQF
many	TRBV6-5	TRBJ2-7	ASSYSRRGYEQY
many	TRBV5-1	TRBJ1-1	ASSLEGHTAWGTEAF
many	TRBV10-2	TRBJ2-3	ASSEPRDREGDTQY
many	TRBV5-1	TRBJ2-1	ASSAVGWHLEQF
many	TRBV25-1	TRBJ1-1	ASSRVNTEAF
many	TRBV7-9	TRBJ1-5	ASSLGGPQH
NA	TRBV9	TRBJ2-2	ASSAGPVATGELF
many	TRBV5-6	TRBJ2-7	ASSYFRDEQY
many	TRBV5-5	TRBJ2-1	ASSLLTPFGDNEQF
many	TRBV11-2	TRBJ2-3	ASSYSGSTDTQY
many	TRBV7-9	TRBJ2-2	ARDNGTGGTGELF
many	TRBV7-9	TRBJ1-1	ASSLMSENEAF
few	TRBV7-9	TRBJ2-5	ASNLKGGRQETQY
many	TRBV18	TRBJ1-2	ASSPPGFGYT
many	TRBV12-3/TRBV12-4	TRBJ1-1	ASSHPSMNTEAF
many	TRBV4-1	TRBJ2-7	ASSQVYGPPTYEQY
many	TRBV5-1	TRBJ2-7	ASSLETGSYEQY